What follows are 26 T cell receptor beta chains derived from one specimen sequenced in a study of CD8 T cells in Susac syndrome. cDNA came from about 0.5 to 1 ug RNA primed by random hexamers. TCRdb recomputed calls from the immunoSEQ multiplex PCR reads with MiXCR, one row per CDR3 protein. This table has 92,000 or so distinct CDR3 sequences, about 96% appearing once. Sample: CD8+ T cells from PBMCs. The receptors shown here come from a human donor with Susac syndrome.

V gene TRBV18 combines with J gene TRBJ1-5; possibly TRBD1 for D (5 bases). This CDR3 is 16 amino acids long. The ends were cut back, 3 bases at V and 6 bases at J, with 18 bases in the middle. Germline values: CDR1 KGHSH, CDR2 LQKENI. For the CDR3, the DNA is TGTGCCAGCTCACCGTCCGGGGCCGGGGCCACTCAGCCCCAGCATTTT. Protein sequence: CASSPSGAGATQPQHF.

This sequence joins TRBV20-1 and TRBJ2-1, with TRBD2 matching 8 bases. Germline CDR1 reads DFQATT; CDR2 reads SNEGSKA (reference sequence). J was trimmed by 4 bases and V by 7 bases; bases with no gene match: 9. This CDR3 is built from 14 residues. The CDR3: CSVRLAGSYNEQFF. CDR3 in DNA: TGCAGTGTTCGTTTAGCGGGGAGTTACAATGAGCAGTTCTTC.

The chain recombines TRBV6-1 with TRBJ2-7; D may match TRBD1 or TRBD2 (5 bases each). This CDR3 has 14 amino acids. The germline gives CDR1 MNHNS, CDR2 SASEGT. V was pared by 2 bases and J by 0 bases, with 8 bases between. CDR3 sequence reads: CASSERDDSYEQYF. The CDR3 nucleotides are TGTGCCAGCAGTGAAAGGGACGACTCCTACGAGCAGTACTTC.

The J gene is TRBJ2-2, the V gene TRBV27; possible D gene TRBD1, 6 bases. Per germline, CDR1 MNHEY and CDR2 SMNVEV (reference sequence). This CDR3 has 16 residues. V dropped 5 bases and J dropped 3 bases, with 16 bases sitting between them. The CDR3: CASSTPTGSDTGELFF. The CDR3 DNA reads TGTGCCAGCAGTACCCCAACAGGGTCGGACACCGGGGAGCTGTTTTTT.

The chain joins TRBV3-1 to TRBJ2-7; D gene uncertain. Germline V gives CDR1 LGHDT, CDR2 YNNKEL (reference sequence). This CDR3 comprises 13 residues. Trimming stripped 1 base from V and 4 bases from J, with 8 bases between. CDR3 protein: CASSQAVRYEQYF. The CDR3 DNA follows: TGTGCCAGCAGCCAAGCCGTCCGGTACGAGCAGTACTTC.

The chain couples TRBV27 to TRBJ1-6; no clear D. V was pared by 2 bases and J by 10 bases, with 15 bases between. Germline V lookup: CDR1 MNHEY, CDR2 SMNVEV (reference sequence). CDR3 size: 15 residues. The CDR3 loop is CASSLGSPPWSPLHF. In DNA, the CDR3 is TGTGCCAGCAGTTTAGGGTCGCCTCCCTGGTCACCCCTCCACTTT.

The chain combines TRBV7-2 with TRBJ1-2; possible D gene TRBD1, 5 bases. CDR3 length: 14 amino acids. Trimming removed 3 bases at V and 5 bases at J, with 13 bases between. In germline, CDR1 is SGHTA, CDR2 FQGNSA. The CDR3 region is CASSFPGPAYGYTF. The CDR3 DNA reads TGTGCCAGCAGCTTTCCGGGACCGGCATATGGCTACACCTTC. Looking up the rest from reference TRBV7-2 and TRBJ1-2 gives the full variable domain: GAGVSQSPSNKVTEKGKDVELRCDPISGHTALYWYRQSLGQGLEFLIYFQGNSAPDKSGLPSDRFSAERTGGSVSTLTIQRTQQEDSAVYLCASSFPGPAYGYTFGSGTRLTVV.

In nucleotides, the CDR3 is TGCAGTGCTAGAGGGACAGGATATGGCTACACCTTC. Protein product: CSARGTGYGYTF. This chain joins TRBV20-1 and TRBJ1-2; 7 bases align to TRBD1. The germline V gene encodes CDR1 DFQATT and CDR2 SNEGSKA (reference sequence). The CDR3 extends over 12 amino acids. V was pared by 1 base and J by 5 bases, with 1 base of the junction left unmatched.

The V and J genes are TRBV5-1 and TRBJ2-1; 7 bases agree with TRBD1. The V gene end was trimmed by 0 bases and the J gene end by 6 bases; junction bases not matched to a gene: 0. The CDR3 has 13 residues. Germline V gene lookup returns CDR1 SGHRS and CDR2 YFSETQ. The CDR3 DNA reads as TGCGCCAGCAGCTTGGCAGGGGGCAATGAGCAGTTCTTC. Its translation is CASSLAGGNEQFF.

The genes are TRBV30 and TRBJ1-1, with 7 bases that match TRBD1. The length of the CDR3 is 14 residues. The germline gives CDR1 GTSNPN, CDR2 SVGIG (reference sequence). V gave up 2 bases and J gave up 1 base; unmatched junction bases: 4. The CDR3 nucleotides are TGTGCCTGGAGTACGGGACAGAGGAACACTGAAGCTTTCTTT. Its translation is CAWSTGQRNTEAFF.

Remarks on this clonotype: A read error may produce the germline difference seen at one junction end. The chain uses TRBV4-1 and TRBJ2-1, with unresolved D. This CDR3 has 12 amino acids. From germline, CDR1 is MGHRA and CDR2 YSYEKL. The CDR3 here is CASYSGGNEQFF. CDR3 sequence (DNA): TGTGCCAGCTACTCGGGTGGGAATGAGCAGTTCTTC.

The chain uses TRBV7-2 and TRBJ1-2; 7 positions match TRBD1. This CDR3 comprises 17 residues. The germline V gene has CDR1 SGHTA and CDR2 FQGNSA. The V segment lost 0 bases and the J segment 4 bases; nucleotides outside the gene matches: 11. In nucleotides, the CDR3 is TGTGCCAGCAGCTTAGCCCAAAAGGACAGGACCCCCTATGGCTACACCTTC. Translated, it gives CASSLAQKDRTPYGYTF.

V is TRBV20-1 and J is TRBJ2-1, with D hard to call. CDR3 length: 14 amino acids. Trimming took 0 bases from V and 7 from J, leaving 13 bases between them. The germline V gene encodes CDR1 DFQATT and CDR2 SNEGSKA (reference sequence). This CDR3 is CSARDDLALNEQFF. The CDR3 DNA sequence: TGCAGTGCTAGAGATGATTTGGCGTTAAATGAGCAGTTCTTC.

The chain is built from TRBV25-1 and TRBJ1-5; maybe TRBD1 (5 bases). Trimming shortened V by 2 bases and J by 4 bases, and 9 bases separated the two germline ends. Per germline, CDR1 MGHDK and CDR2 SYGVNS. The CDR3 has 14 residues. CDR3 bases: TGTGCCAGCAGTGAACCAGGGTTGAATCAGCCCCAGCATTTT. It codes for CASSEPGLNQPQHF.

The V and J genes are TRBV12-3 or TRBV12-4 and TRBJ2-5, with D perhaps TRBD1 or TRBD2 (5 bases each). The CDR3 runs to 14 residues. V was cut by 6 bases and J by 3 bases, with 14 bases left in between. Here the CDR3 reads CASSPGAEEETQYF. CDR3 coding DNA: TGTGCCAGCAGCCCCGGGGCAGAGGAAGAGACCCAGTACTTC.

This chain uses TRBV27 with TRBJ1-3; D unresolved. Trimming took off 5 bases at V and 0 bases at J, with 11 bases between the two ends. From germline, CDR1 is MNHEY and CDR2 SMNVEV (reference sequence). The CDR3 is 15 residues long. CDR3: CASSPRLSSGNTIYF. The CDR3 DNA follows: TGTGCCAGCAGTCCCAGGCTGAGCTCTGGAAACACCATATATTTT.

V usage is TRBV4-2 and J usage is TRBJ2-3, with 8 bases that match TRBD2. Trimming cost V 2 bases and J 4 bases; bases outside gene matches: 5. The CDR3 sequence is 15 residues long. CDR1 is LGHNA and CDR2 is YNFKEQ in the germline V gene. This chain's CDR3 is CASSQSPTSADTQYF. In DNA form, the CDR3 reads TGTGCCAGCAGCCAATCCCCGACTAGCGCAGATACGCAGTATTTT.

The chain recombines TRBV14 with TRBJ1-1; maybe TRBD1 (5 bases). The CDR3 loop spans 13 amino acids. Germline CDR1 is SGHDN and CDR2 is FVKESK. With 3 bases removed from V and 5 bases from J, the gap between germline ends came to 10 bases. The CDR3 protein is CASSQFRQTEAFF. DNA of the CDR3: TGTGCCAGCAGCCAGTTTCGACAGACTGAAGCTTTCTTT.

This chain uses TRBV30 with TRBJ2-4; D is perhaps TRBD1 or TRBD2 (5 bases each). The CDR3 length is 18 residues. Looked up from germline, CDR1 is GTSNPN and CDR2 is SVGIG (reference sequence). The V and J ends lost 4 bases and 1 base respectively, with 23 bases between them. CDR3 bases: TGTGCCTGGACGAGTGGTCCAGGGACGGTTTCGGCCAAAAACATTCAGTACTTC. Translating gives CAWTSGPGTVSAKNIQYF.

The chain employs TRBV7-2 and TRBJ2-1, with a possible D match to TRBD2 (5 bases). The germline gives CDR1 SGHTA, CDR2 FQGNSA. This CDR3 is built from 13 residues. V dropped 5 bases and J dropped 9 bases, with 14 bases sitting between them. CDR3 sequence (DNA): TGTGCCAGCAGCCTATTGTGGGGAGTTGAGCAGTTCTTC. It is translated as CASSLLWGVEQFF.

This chain uses TRBV15 with TRBJ1-2, with unresolved D. From germline, CDR1 is LNHNV and CDR2 YYDKDF (reference sequence). The CDR3 runs to 15 residues. V dropped 0 bases and J dropped 2 bases, with 10 bases sitting between them. CDR3 coding DNA: TGTGCCACCAGCAGAGAAACGGGTTCAAACTATGGCTACACCTTC. Protein: CATSRETGSNYGYTF.

This sequence joins TRBV10-3 and TRBJ2-1; 9 bases line up with TRBD1. J was trimmed by 7 bases and V by 0 bases; bases with no gene match: 7. CDR1 is ENHRY and CDR2 is SYGVKD in the germline V gene. The CDR3 has 16 residues. CDR3: CAISESTGGLRNEQFF. The CDR3 DNA is TGTGCCATCAGTGAGTCGACAGGGGGGTTAAGGAATGAGCAGTTCTTC.

This sequence joins TRBV20-1 and TRBJ2-5; D may be TRBD2 (6 bases). CDR1 DFQATT and CDR2 SNEGSKA come from the germline V gene (reference sequence). The V end lost 2 bases, the J end lost 4 bases, and 17 bases lay between the germline ends. This CDR3 is 15 amino acids long. DNA for the CDR3: TGCAGTGCTAGACCCCCCGGGTCGGGGGTAGAGACCCAGTACTTC. Translating gives CSARPPGSGVETQYF.

V and J are TRBV20-1 and TRBJ2-7; D may match TRBD1 or TRBD2 (5 bases each). This CDR3 is 14 amino acids long. In germline, CDR1 is DFQATT, CDR2 SNEGSKA (reference sequence). Trimming took 5 bases from V and 4 from J, leaving 18 bases between them. The CDR3 loop is CSAPGTRPPYEQYF. The CDR3 DNA follows: TGCAGTGCTCCGGGGACCCGACCCCCGTACGAGCAGTACTTC.

This chain uses TRBV24-1 with TRBJ2-1; weak D call: TRBD2 (5 bases). V shed 2 bases and J shed 0 bases, with 10 bases lying between them. Germline V gene data show CDR1 as KGHDR and CDR2 as SFDVKD. This CDR3 is built from 16 residues. CDR3 amino acids: CATSDSGSDSYNEQFF. The CDR3 DNA follows: TGTGCCACCAGTGATTCGGGGTCAGACTCCTACAATGAGCAGTTCTTC.

This sequence joins TRBV24-1 and TRBJ2-4; TRBD1 or TRBD2 may be the D gene (5 bases each). The CDR3 consists of 17 residues. Germline V lookup: CDR1 KGHDR, CDR2 SFDVKD. With 3 bases removed from V and 0 bases from J, the gap between germline ends came to 14 bases. The CDR3 DNA follows: TGTGCCACCAGTGATGGATTAAACGGGGCAGCCAAAAACATTCAGTACTTC. This sequence encodes CATSDGLNGAAKNIQYF.